This TCR beta chain was sequenced for a study of Graves' ophthalmopathy and Graves' hyperthyroidism. General study results and limits: Blood repertoires reportedly contained most expanded thyroid clonotypes above 0.001 frequency.

In its sample, this clonotype was seen many times. The antigen is unknown. Amplified TCR beta CDR3 regions were obtained using RNA transcripts as template. Amplification began with first-round RT-PCR using HTBI primers, then second-round multiplex PCR was performed. TCRdb ran MiXCR on the multiplex PCR reads and lists one entry per CDR3 protein. In the table there are a few hundred thousand distinct CDR3 sequences, around 18% of which are singletons. In germline, CDR1 is MDHEN, CDR2 SYDVKM. The CDR3 length is 14 residues. V lost 1 base to trimming and J lost 6 bases, with 13 bases between them. The PBMC fraction was derived from 9 to 10 ml of fresh peripheral blood.

The chain carries TRBV28 and TRBJ2-7; tentative D call: TRBD1 (5 bases). The origin of this receptor is a woman aged 18-29 years with Graves' ophthalmopathy. Specimen: peripheral blood. As DNA, the CDR3 is TGTGCCAGCAGTTTATCTGGCAGGGTGAGCGAGCAGTACTTC. The encoded protein is CASSLSGRVSEQYF.